This T cell receptor beta chain comes out of a study of blood T cell repertoires in COVID-19. Libraries were prepared by immunoSEQ multiplex PCR; TCRdb keeps only in-frame clonotypes and omits some of them. The repertoire consists of approximately 98,000 clones, with roughly 82% occurring once and the leading ten covering about 20%. Germline assignment: CDR1 SEHNR and CDR2 FQNEAQ (reference sequence). The CDR3 sequence is 16 residues long. V lost 3 bases and J lost 2, with 13 bases in between. The clonotype originates from a man older than 75 with acute or convalescent COVID-19. The sequenced sample consisted of peripheral blood. V and J are TRBV7-9 and TRBJ2-2; D not certain. CDR3 coding DNA: TGTGCCAGCAGCTTCTCCGCGACACCTAACACCGGGGAGCTGTTTTTT. Translation gives CASSFSATPNTGELFF.